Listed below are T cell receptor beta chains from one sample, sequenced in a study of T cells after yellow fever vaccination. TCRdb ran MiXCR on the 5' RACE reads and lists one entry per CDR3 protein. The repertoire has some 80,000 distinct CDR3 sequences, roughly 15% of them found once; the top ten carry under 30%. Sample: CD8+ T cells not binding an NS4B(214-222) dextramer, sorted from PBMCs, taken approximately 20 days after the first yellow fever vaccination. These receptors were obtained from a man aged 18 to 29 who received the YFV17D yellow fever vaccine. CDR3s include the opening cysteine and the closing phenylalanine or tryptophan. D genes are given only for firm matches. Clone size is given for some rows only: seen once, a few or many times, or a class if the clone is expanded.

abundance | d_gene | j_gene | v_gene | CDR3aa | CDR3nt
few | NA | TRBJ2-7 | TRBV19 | CASSIAGTGPEQYF | TGTGCCAGTAGTATAGCCGGCACAGGGCCCGAGCAGTACTTC
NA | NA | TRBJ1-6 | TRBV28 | CASTSEGIRSPLHF | TGTGCCAGCACCTCGGAGGGAATTCGTTCACCCCTCCACTTT
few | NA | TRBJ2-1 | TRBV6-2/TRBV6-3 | CASSFSSGAHNEQFF | TGTGCCAGCAGTTTTTCATCCGGGGCTCACAATGAGCAGTTCTTC
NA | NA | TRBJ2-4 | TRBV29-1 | CSETRQGRNIQYF | TGCAGCGAGACACGCCAAGGACGGAACATTCAGTACTTC
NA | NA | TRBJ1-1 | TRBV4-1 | CASSHPAGVRAKTEAFF | TGCGCCAGCAGCCACCCCGCGGGGGTAAGGGCGAAGACTGAAGCTTTCTTT
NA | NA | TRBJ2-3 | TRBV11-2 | CASSSGGWGGTDTQYF | TGTGCCAGCAGCTCAGGGGGTTGGGGGGGCACAGATACGCAGTATTTT
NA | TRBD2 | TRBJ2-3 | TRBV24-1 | CATSETTSGGSRTDTQYF | TGTGCCACCAGTGAAACGACTAGCGGGGGATCCCGCACAGATACGCAGTATTTT
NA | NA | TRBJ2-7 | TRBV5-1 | CASSLAGGTYEQYF | TGCGCCAGCAGCTTGGCTGGCGGAACCTACGAGCAGTACTTC
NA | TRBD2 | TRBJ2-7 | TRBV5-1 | CASSTGLDEQYF | TGCGCCAGCAGCACAGGACTAGACGAGCAGTACTTC
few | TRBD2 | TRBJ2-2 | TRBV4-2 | CASSQDIVIAGNTGELFF | TGTGCCAGCAGCCAAGATATAGTGATAGCGGGGAACACCGGGGAGCTGTTTTTT
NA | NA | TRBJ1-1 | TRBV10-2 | CASSERNTDSEAFF | TGCGCCAGCAGTGAACGAAACACCGACTCTGAAGCTTTCTTT
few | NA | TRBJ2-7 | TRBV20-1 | CSAERGYEQYF | TGCAGTGCTGAGAGGGGCTACGAGCAGTACTTC
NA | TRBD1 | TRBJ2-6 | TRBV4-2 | CASSHSGQGTSGANVLTF | TGTGCCAGCAGCCACTCGGGACAGGGGACCTCTGGGGCCAACGTCCTGACTTTC
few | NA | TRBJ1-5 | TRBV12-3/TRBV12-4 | CASSLPHGEGSNQPQHF | TGTGCCAGCAGTTTACCCCATGGGGAGGGTAGCAATCAGCCCCAGCATTTT
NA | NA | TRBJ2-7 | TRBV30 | CAWSAPGAYEQYF | TGTGCCTGGAGTGCCCCAGGGGCCTACGAGCAGTACTTC
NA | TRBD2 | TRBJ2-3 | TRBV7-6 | CASSSGTSGLTDTQYF | TGTGCCAGCAGCTCCGGGACTAGCGGCCTCACAGATACGCAGTATTTT
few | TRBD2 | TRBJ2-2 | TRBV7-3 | CASSLSGGAATGELFF | TGTGCCAGCAGCCTTAGCGGGGGGGCAGCCACCGGGGAGCTGTTTTTT
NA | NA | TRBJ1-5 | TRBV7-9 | CASTSGGLDQPQHF | TGTGCCAGCACCTCCGGCGGGCTCGATCAGCCCCAGCATTTT
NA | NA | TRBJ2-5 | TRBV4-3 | CASSQILGETQYF | TGCGCCAGCAGCCAAATTCTAGGGGAGACCCAGTACTTC
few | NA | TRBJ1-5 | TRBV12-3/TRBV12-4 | CASSPDGSNQPQHF | TGTGCCAGCAGTCCCGACGGTAGCAATCAGCCCCAGCATTTT
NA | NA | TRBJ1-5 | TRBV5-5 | CASSLVSGWAQHF | TGTGCCAGCAGCTTGGTATCAGGGTGGGCCCAGCATTTT
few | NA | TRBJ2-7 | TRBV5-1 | CASSLKGGSYEQYF | TGCGCCAGCAGCTTAAAGGGGGGCTCCTACGAGCAGTACTTC
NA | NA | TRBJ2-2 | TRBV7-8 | CASSLPSGQGSTGELFF | TGTGCCAGCAGCTTACCTTCCGGCCAGGGGAGCACCGGGGAGCTGTTTTTT
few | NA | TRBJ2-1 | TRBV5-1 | CASSSTPRGALANEQFF | TGCGCCAGCAGCTCCACGCCTCGGGGAGCCCTAGCCAATGAGCAGTTCTTC
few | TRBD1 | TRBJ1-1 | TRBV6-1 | CASSTGQGTEAFF | TGTGCCAGCAGTACGGGACAGGGGACTGAAGCTTTCTTT
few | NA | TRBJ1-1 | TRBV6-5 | CASSYWSNTEAFF | TGTGCCAGCAGTTACTGGTCGAACACTGAAGCTTTCTTT
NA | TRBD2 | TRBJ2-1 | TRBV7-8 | CASSLGFGLAGNEQFF | TGTGCCAGCAGCTTAGGTTTCGGACTAGCGGGCAATGAGCAGTTCTTC
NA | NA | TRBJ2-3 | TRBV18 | CASSPEGGLEDTQYF | TGTGCCAGCTCACCAGAGGGGGGGCTGGAAGATACGCAGTATTTT
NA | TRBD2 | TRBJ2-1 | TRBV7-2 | CASSFTSGGYNEQFF | TGTGCCAGCAGCTTTACTAGCGGGGGGTACAATGAGCAGTTCTTC
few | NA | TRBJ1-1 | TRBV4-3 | CASSQRLDRYTEAFF | TGTGCCAGCAGCCAACGTTTGGACCGATACACTGAAGCTTTCTTT
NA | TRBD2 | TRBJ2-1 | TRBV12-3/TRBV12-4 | CASSLTSGGASNEQFF | TGTGCCAGCAGTTTGACTAGCGGGGGGGCATCCAATGAGCAGTTCTTC
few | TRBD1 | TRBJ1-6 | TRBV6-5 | CASKQGNSPLHF | TGTGCCAGCAAACAGGGGAATTCACCCCTCCACTTT
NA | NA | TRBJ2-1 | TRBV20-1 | CSSDGLDNEQFF | TGCAGTTCTGATGGACTCGACAATGAGCAGTTCTTC
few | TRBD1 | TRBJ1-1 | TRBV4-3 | CASSPGEDRVFEAFF | TGCGCCAGCAGCCCTGGGGAGGACAGGGTGTTTGAAGCTTTCTTT
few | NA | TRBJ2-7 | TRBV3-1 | CASSQEGARPREQYF | TGTGCCAGCAGCCAAGAGGGAGCGCGCCCTAGAGAGCAGTACTTC
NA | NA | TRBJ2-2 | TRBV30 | CAWSVRGYTGELFF | TGTGCCTGGAGTGTTCGGGGGTACACCGGGGAGCTGTTTTTT
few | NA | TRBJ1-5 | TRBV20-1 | CSARDRGNQPQHF | TGCAGTGCTAGAGACAGGGGTAATCAGCCCCAGCATTTT
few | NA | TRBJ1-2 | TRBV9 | CASSMEGDDYGYTF | TGTGCCAGCAGTATGGAGGGGGACGACTATGGCTACACCTTC
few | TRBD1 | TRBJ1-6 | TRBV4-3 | CASSHIYRGLKNSPLHF | TGCGCCAGCAGCCACATCTACAGGGGGCTAAAGAATTCACCCCTCCACTTT
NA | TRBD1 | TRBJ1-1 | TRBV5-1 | CASSYGDPGGRTEAFF | TGCGCCAGCAGTTATGGGGACCCAGGGGGAAGAACTGAAGCTTTCTTT
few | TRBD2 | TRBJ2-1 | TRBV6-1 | CAATRSGLAGVNSYNEQFF | TGTGCCGCCACCCGATCCGGACTAGCGGGGGTTAACTCCTACAATGAGCAGTTCTTC
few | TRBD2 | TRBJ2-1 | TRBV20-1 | CSAQGRRGGPYNEQFF | TGCAGTGCCCAAGGACGGCGGGGGGGTCCCTACAATGAGCAGTTCTTC
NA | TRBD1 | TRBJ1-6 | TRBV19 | CASSISGTANSPLHF | TGTGCCAGTAGTATTTCCGGGACAGCAAATTCACCCCTCCACTTT
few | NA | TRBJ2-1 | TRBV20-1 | CSASSGVHSYNEQFF | TGCAGTGCTAGTTCCGGGGTGCACTCCTACAATGAGCAGTTCTTC
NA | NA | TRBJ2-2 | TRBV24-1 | CATSDLGQENTGELFF | TGTGCCACCAGTGATTTGGGGCAGGAAAACACCGGGGAGCTGTTTTTT
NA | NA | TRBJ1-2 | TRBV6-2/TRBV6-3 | CASSFPGSGYGYTF | TGTGCCAGCAGTTTTCCGGGTAGTGGCTATGGCTACACCTTC
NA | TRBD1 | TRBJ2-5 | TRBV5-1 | CASSSGQGVGETQYF | TGCGCCAGCAGCTCCGGACAGGGGGTGGGAGAGACCCAGTACTTC
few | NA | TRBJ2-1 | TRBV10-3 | CAISVGGPGNEQFF | TGTGCCATCAGTGTAGGCGGGCCGGGCAATGAGCAGTTCTTC
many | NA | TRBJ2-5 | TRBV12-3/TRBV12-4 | CASSFLETQYF | TGTGCCAGCAGCTTCTTGGAGACCCAGTACTTC
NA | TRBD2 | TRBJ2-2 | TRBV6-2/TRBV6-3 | CASSYLLAGDSNTGELFF | TGTGCCAGCAGTTACCTGTTAGCGGGGGATTCGAACACCGGGGAGCTGTTTTTT
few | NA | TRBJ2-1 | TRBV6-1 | CASRAGGEQFF | TGTGCCAGCAGGGCTGGGGGTGAGCAGTTCTTC
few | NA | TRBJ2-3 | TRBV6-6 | CASSYAVTDTQYF | TGTGCCAGCAGTTACGCAGTCACAGATACGCAGTATTTT
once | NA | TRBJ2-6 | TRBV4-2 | CASSHQDNSGVNVLTF | TGTGCCAGCAGCCACCAGGACAACTCTGGGGTCAACGTCCTGACTTTC
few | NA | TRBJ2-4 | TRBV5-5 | CASSFWGAGGIQYF | TGTGCCAGCAGCTTCTGGGGAGCCGGGGGCATTCAGTACTTC
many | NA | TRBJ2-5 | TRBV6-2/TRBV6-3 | CASSYESQETQYF | TGTGCCAGCAGTTATGAGAGCCAAGAGACCCAGTACTTC
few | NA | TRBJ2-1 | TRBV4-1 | CASSHKGSLDEQFF | TGCGCCAGCAGCCACAAGGGGAGCCTTGATGAGCAGTTCTTC
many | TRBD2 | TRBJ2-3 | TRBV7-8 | CASSPQRGGRDTQYF | TGTGCCAGCAGCCCCCAGCGGGGGGGCCGTGATACGCAGTATTTT